This entry features one T cell receptor (beta chain) sequence. PCR used 60 Vbeta primers and 13 Jbeta primers. Generated by immunoSEQ multiplex PCR, the TCRdb table keeps only in-frame clones and is missing some. The sample has about 150,000 clones, 84% seen once. This sample is drawn from a study of cytomegalovirus exposure and HLA in healthy donors. V was clipped by 2 bases and J by 2 bases, with 14 bases between them. The germline gives CDR1 SQVTM, CDR2 ANQGSEA. There are 15 residues in the CDR3. Sequences were obtained from PBMCs. The clonotype originates from a boy between 2 and 10 years old in good health and CMV-seronegative. This chain connects TRBV29-1 to TRBJ2-3; no reliable D call. CDR3 sequence (DNA): TGCAGCGTTGAACAGGCGATACAACTCACAGATACGCAGTATTTT. Protein sequence: CSVEQAIQLTDTQYF.